This T cell receptor (beta chain) was captured by sequencing in a study of OX40 agonist ivuxolimab in advanced cancers. Study-level information: The patients got ivuxolimab, which is an agonistic anti-OX40 (CD134) antibody.

Clones were read by immunoSEQ multiplex PCR, and TCRdb kept only the in-frame ones, dropping some. The sample includes 20,000 to 25,000 clones, around 83% of them seen just once. Comments on this clone: As yet, its antigen is unknown.

Study-level results: Normalized T-cell clonal expansion was also low in some nonresponders.

Looked up from germline, CDR1 is MNHEY and CDR2 is SVGAGI. The CDR3 runs 13 residues. Trimming took 5 bases from V and 6 from J, leaving 11 bases between them. The origin of this receptor is an adult with an advanced solid tumor such as melanoma, head and neck, liver or kidney cancer. The source material was CD4+ or CD8+ T cells sorted from blood, sampled in a trial of the OX40 agonist ivuxolimab. The gene calls are TRBV6-5 and TRBJ2-1; no clear D. CDR3 DNA: TGTGCCAGCAGTGCGGACGTAGTCAATGAGCAGTTCTTC. Amino acid sequence: CASSADVVNEQFF.